One sample yielded the 11 T cell receptor beta chains listed below, sequenced in a study of T cells after yellow fever vaccination. TCRdb ran MiXCR on the 5' RACE reads and lists one entry per CDR3 protein. This sample has about 320,000 distinct CDR3 sequences, with around 4.5% found just once. The sample in question was PBMCs, obtained 15 days after the yellow fever booster vaccination. These receptors were collected from a man aged 18 to 30 who received the YFV17D yellow fever vaccine.

V usage is TRBV15 and J usage is TRBJ2-7; maybe TRBD2 (5 bases). The germline CDR1 and CDR2 sequences are LNHNV and YYDKDF (reference sequence). V was cut by 4 bases and J by 3 bases, with 10 bases left in between. This CDR3 contains 13 residues. For the CDR3, the DNA is TGTGCCACCAGCAAGGACTCTGTCTACGAGCAGTACTTC. Its protein product is CATSKDSVYEQYF. Complete variable domain (other parts from reference TRBV15 and TRBJ2-7): DAMVIQNPRYQVTQFGKPVTLSCSQTLNHNVMYWYQQKSSQAPKLLFHYYDKDFNNEADTPDNFQSRRPNTSFCFLDIRSPGLGDTAMYLCATSKDSVYEQYFGPGTRLTVT.

The chain combines TRBV3-1 with TRBJ2-2; 8 positions agree with TRBD2. Germline-derived CDR1 and CDR2 are LGHDT and YNNKEL (reference sequence). V lost 1 base and J lost 6; bases outside the gene matches: 10. This CDR3 has 17 amino acids. The CDR3 DNA is TGTGCCAGCAGCCAAGCCCCTCATAGCGGGGTTTCCGGGGAGCTGTTTTTT. It specifies CASSQAPHSGVSGELFF.

This clonotype was observed at least ten times. This chain links TRBV6-2 or TRBV6-3 with TRBJ2-7; D is ambiguous. The V end was cut by 6 bases, the J end by 5 bases, with 11 bases between. The length of the CDR3 is 12 residues. The V gene's germline CDR1 is MNHEY and CDR2 SVGEGT. The chain's CDR3 is CASRNPLDEQYV. The CDR3 DNA is TGTGCCAGCAGGAACCCCTTGGACGAGCAGTACGTC.

The table lists this clonotype with many counts. J is TRBJ2-7 and V is TRBV28; 7 bases line up with TRBD1. V lost 5 bases, J lost 5 bases, and 12 bases stayed unmatched. The length of the CDR3 is 15 residues. Germline-derived CDR1 and CDR2 are MDHEN and SYDVKM. In nucleotides, the CDR3 is TGTGCCAGCAGTCCTAGGCGGACAGGAAATAACGAGCAGTACGTC. Its protein product is CASSPRRTGNNEQYV.

J is TRBJ1-2 and V is TRBV7-2; 8 nucleotides agree with TRBD1. Trimming cost V 6 bases and J 4 bases; bases outside gene matches: 16. The CDR3 spans 17 residues. The germline V gene encodes CDR1 SGHTA and CDR2 FQGNSA. This chain's CDR3 is CASSSPGQVELSYGYTF. The DNA for the CDR3 is TGTGCCAGCAGTTCTCCGGGACAGGTAGAGCTTAGCTATGGCTACACCTTC.

In its sample, this clonotype was seen a few times. The chain uses TRBV7-2 and TRBJ2-4, with 9 nucleotides matching TRBD1. The CDR3 is made up of 16 amino acids. Unmatched junction bases numbered 9, after V lost 2 bases and J lost 7 bases. Germline V gives CDR1 SGHTA, CDR2 FQGNSA. The DNA of the CDR3 is TGTGCCAGCAGCTTATCTGGCGGGACAGGGTGGAACATTCAGTACTTC. Translating gives CASSLSGGTGWNIQYF. Supplemented by reference TRBV7-2 and TRBJ2-4, the full variable domain reads GAGVSQSPSNKVTEKGKDVELRCDPISGHTALYWYRQSLGQGLEFLIYFQGNSAPDKSGLPSDRFSAERTGGSVSTLTIQRTQQEDSAVYLCASSLSGGTGWNIQYFGAGTRLSVL.

This clonotype was picked up a small number of times. The chain carries TRBV5-1 and TRBJ1-2; D ambiguous. CDR3 length: 14 residues. Germline V lookup: CDR1 SGHRS, CDR2 YFSETQ. V was trimmed by 0 bases and J by 8 bases, leaving 14 bases between them. The CDR3, as DNA: TGCGCCAGCAGCTTGGACACCCCTCAACGGGGCTACACCTTC. Translation: CASSLDTPQRGYTF. The full variable domain, in which reference TRBV5-1 and TRBJ1-2 provide the parts outside the CDR3, is KAGVTQTPRYLIKTRGQQVTLSCSPISGHRSVSWYQQTPGQGLQFLFEYFSETQRNKGNFPGRFSGRQFSNSRSEMNVSTLELGDSALYLCASSLDTPQRGYTFGSGTRLTVV.

This clonotype was recorded only once. The junction does not match germline at one end; this may be a read error. The chain is built from TRBV7-8 and TRBJ2-7; the match to TRBD1 covers 7 bases. Per germline, CDR1 SGHVS and CDR2 FQNEAQ. The CDR3 spans 16 residues. Here the CDR3 reads CASRQKYLGGSNEQYF. The CDR3 bases are TGTGCCAGCAGGCAGAAATACTTAGGGGGCTCCAACGAGCAGTACTTC.

This clonotype was counted many times. The chain combines TRBV20-1 with TRBJ1-2; a weak D match, TRBD1 (5 bases). Germline CDR1 and CDR2: DFQATT and SNEGSKA (reference sequence). Trimming removed 0 bases from V and 5 bases from J, with 16 bases in between. The CDR3 is 15 amino acids. In DNA, the CDR3 is TGCAGTGCTAGAGAGCACGGGGCCATTGCGTATGGCTACACCTTC. It encodes CSAREHGAIAYGYTF.

This clonotype appeared a few times. The chain joins TRBV11-1 to TRBJ1-1; D is undetermined. Trimming took off 1 base at V and 6 bases at J, with 15 bases between the two ends. The CDR3 consists of 15 residues. CDR1 is SGHAT, CDR2 FQDESV, per germline (reference sequence). This CDR3 reads CASSLVANLVAEAFF. CDR3 in DNA: TGTGCCAGCAGCTTAGTAGCGAATTTGGTGGCTGAAGCTTTCTTT.

This clonotype was counted many times. The chain recombines TRBV20-1 with TRBJ2-3; 8 nucleotides match TRBD1. Losses at the gene ends were 5 bases for V and 1 base for J; bases not matched to a gene: 2. The CDR3 consists of 13 residues. CDR1 is DFQATT and CDR2 is SNEGSKA in the germline V gene (reference sequence). CDR3 sequence: CSAGQGGTDTQYF. CDR3 DNA sequence: TGCAGTGCTGGACAGGGTGGCACAGATACGCAGTATTTT.